The present TCR beta chain was sequenced within a study of T-cell reconstitution after alpha-beta-depleted transplantation in children. The sample holds many counts of this clonotype. Unique molecular identifiers were incorporated during preparation of the TCRbeta library. TCRdb ran MiXCR on the PCR reads and lists one entry per CDR3 protein. The profile shows approximately 400,000 distinct CDR3 sequences, under 13% of them singletons. The ends were cut back, 2 bases at V and 7 bases at J, with 9 bases in the middle. Germline CDR1 SGHRS, CDR2 YFSETQ. This CDR3 comprises 13 residues. The sequenced sample was PBMCs from the stem cell graft donor, obtained from the stem cell graft. The source of this sequence is a human donor who donated a stem cell graft to a child with acute myeloid leukemia. The chain joins TRBV5-1 to TRBJ2-2; no firm D call. This CDR3 is CASSFFRGGELFF. The CDR3 nucleotides are TGCGCCAGCAGCTTTTTCCGTGGCGGGGAGCTGTTTTTT.